This T cell receptor (beta chain) was identified during a study of T cell responses to AZD1222 COVID-19 vaccine. To note about this clone: Its antigen remains unknown.

Profiling relied on immunoSEQ multiplex PCR, and the TCRdb table lists in-frame clones only, not all of them. The sample holds 130,000 or so clones, around 85% seen once. Study-wide points: Per reports, nearly half of all spike-specific TCRs target regions that are unmutated in variants.

The sequence was obtained from an adult who received the MenACWY meningococcal vaccine as a control. The specimen was peripheral blood, collected 28 days after the second dose of the MenACWY control vaccine.

The CDR3 nucleotides read TGTGCCATCAGTGGGACAGGGGTAACCTACGAGCAGTACTTC. Protein product: CAISGTGVTYEQYF. This chain links TRBV10-3 with TRBJ2-7, with 9 positions matching TRBD1. From germline, CDR1 is ENHRY and CDR2 SYGVKD. The V gene end was trimmed by 4 bases and the J gene end by 2 bases; junction bases not matched to a gene: 3. This CDR3 region has 14 residues.